Listed here are 2 T cell receptor beta chains from one sample, sequenced in a study of CXCR3-negative and CXCR3-positive naive CD8 T cells. The TRB cDNA libraries were prepared by 5' RACE with UMI labels. For each CDR3 protein, TCRdb gives one entry from its re-call of the 5' RACE reads, without DNA. The sample has 150,000 or so distinct CDR3 sequences. Specimen: naive CXCR3- CD8+ T cells from blood. As to subset: CD45RO-CCR7+CD27+CD95- naive CD8+ T cells lacking CXCR3 (TNR3-). Every receptor here comes from a human donor in good health. Some clones in this sample may be carry-over from other donors' samples.

The chain is built from TRBV12-3 or TRBV12-4 and TRBJ2-7; TCRdb lists TRBD1, though no DNA is available to test this call. This CDR3 is built from 14 residues. CDR3: CASTIQGGSYEQYF.

The CDR3 here is CASSSRVVGQPQHF. This chain connects TRBV28 to TRBJ1-5; the TCRdb D gene call, TRBD1, has no DNA to confirm it. This CDR3 is 14 amino acids long. CDR1 and CDR2 from the germline V gene are MDHEN and SYDVKM.